These 8 T cell receptor beta chains were sequenced from one sample in a study of T cells in Graves' hyperthyroidism and ophthalmopathy. Amplification yielded TCR beta CDR3 regions, with RNA transcripts as the source. The HTBI primer set served for first-round RT-PCR of the TCR CDR3. TCRdb used MiXCR to reprocess the multiplex PCR reads, holding one entry per CDR3 protein. This sample carries about 610,000 distinct CDR3 sequences, 40% to 55% of them seen once, and the ten largest clones take more than 7%. The specimen was peripheral blood or thyroid tissue (not recorded which). Source of these receptors: a woman under 30 with Graves' hyperthyroidism.

CDR3 protein: CSAQGLAEGDTEAFF. The CDR3 nucleotides are TGCAGTGCTCAGGGACTAGCAGAAGGCGACACTGAAGCTTTCTTT. The chain has TRBV20-1 and TRBJ1-1, with D possibly being TRBD1 (5 bases). Trimming removed 5 bases at V and 3 bases at J, with 19 bases between. Germline V gene sequence: CDR1 DFQATT, CDR2 SNEGSKA (reference sequence). The CDR3 is made up of 15 amino acids.

The chain couples TRBV29-1 to TRBJ1-6; TRBD1 matches 10 bases. Germline CDR1 reads SQVTM; CDR2 reads ANQGSEA. The CDR3 has 13 residues. Trimming removed 4 bases from V and 6 bases from J; junction bases left unmatched: 0. This chain's CDR3 is CSVGQGANSPLHF. Here the CDR3 DNA reads TGCAGCGTTGGACAGGGGGCTAATTCACCCCTCCACTTT.

The chain uses TRBV7-6 and TRBJ1-4, with D hard to call. With 5 bases removed from V and 2 bases from J, the gap between germline ends came to 6 bases. Germline CDR1 and CDR2: SGHVS and FNYEAQ. This CDR3 spans 13 amino acids. The CDR3 nucleotides read TGTGCCAGCAGCCGAACGACTAATGAAAAACTGTTTTTT. It specifies CASSRTTNEKLFF.

The chain recombines TRBV2 with TRBJ2-5; 8 bases line up with TRBD1. Trimming removed 6 bases from V and 5 bases from J; junction bases left unmatched: 14. The length of the CDR3 is 16 residues. Germline CDR1 reads SNHLY; CDR2 reads FYNNEI. CDR3 nucleotide sequence: TGTGCCAGCAGCCCCTCCGGGACAGGACGGGTCGAGACCCAGTACTTC. Protein sequence: CASSPSGTGRVETQYF.

This sequence joins TRBV2 and TRBJ2-6, with D unclear. Germline V CDR1 and CDR2: SNHLY, FYNNEI. The ends were cut back, 8 bases at V and 4 bases at J, with 12 bases in the middle. CDR3 size: 14 residues. The CDR3 region has the DNA TGTGCCAGCTCACTTTTCTCCGGGGCCAACGTCCTGACTTTC. It yields the protein CASSLFSGANVLTF.

The chain has TRBV29-1 and TRBJ1-1; tentative D call: TRBD1 (5 bases). Germline V CDR1 and CDR2: SQVTM, ANQGSEA. V lost 6 bases and J 1 base, leaving 12 bases between the germline ends. The CDR3 is made up of 13 amino acids. Written as DNA, the CDR3 is TGCAGCGTCCGTAGGGGCCCGAACACTGAAGCTTTCTTT. Translation gives CSVRRGPNTEAFF.

This clonotype was observed at least ten times. The rearrangement uses TRBV6-5 and TRBJ1-5; D is uncertain. The CDR3 runs 15 residues. Germline V gives CDR1 MNHEY, CDR2 SVGAGI. With 0 bases removed from V and 7 bases from J, the gap between germline ends came to 13 bases. The CDR3 spells CASSYSIRDTQPQHF. The CDR3 DNA reads TGTGCCAGCAGTTACTCGATACGCGACACCCAGCCCCAGCATTTT.

Remarks on this clonotype: A much larger clone differs by one base, so this may be a read error. The V and J genes are TRBV12-3 or TRBV12-4 and TRBJ1-1, with 7 bases fitting TRBD1. This CDR3 has 14 residues. The trim removed 3 bases at V and 6 bases at J, leaving 7 bases unmatched. CDR3 sequence (DNA): TGTGCCAGCAGTTTGGCCAGGGGGTACGCTGAAGCTTTCTTT. It specifies CASSLARGYAEAFF.